The 25 T cell receptor beta chains reported below all come from one sample, sequenced in a study of OX40 agonist ivuxolimab in advanced cancers. The table came from immunoSEQ multiplex PCR; TCRdb's copy has only in-frame clones and leaves some out. Of about 67,000 clones in the sample, just over 90% are singletons; the top ten hold 2% to 2.5%. The sequencing used CD4+ or CD8+ T cells sorted from blood, collected in a trial of the OX40 agonist ivuxolimab. These TCRs come from an adult with an advanced solid tumor such as melanoma, head and neck, liver or kidney cancer.

The J gene is TRBJ2-7, the V gene TRBV6-6, with D perhaps assigned TRBD1 or TRBD2 (6 bases each). CDR3 length: 15 amino acids. CDR1 and CDR2 (germline): MNHNY, SVGAGI (reference sequence). The V gene lost 8 bases and the J gene lost 2 bases, with 19 bases spanning the gap. CDR3 nucleotides: TGTGCCAGCCTGCGGGGCAGGGGCTCTACCTACGAGCAGTACTTC. Translated: CASLRGRGSTYEQYF.

The J gene is TRBJ1-2, the V gene TRBV28; D is uncertain. Deletions cut 4 bases from V and 8 bases from J, with 8 bases between. There are 11 residues in the CDR3. Germline CDR1 is MDHEN and CDR2 is SYDVKM. CDR3 protein: CASSSPPGYTF. Written as DNA, the CDR3 is TGTGCCAGCAGTTCACCCCCAGGCTACACCTTC.

The chain carries TRBV2 and TRBJ1-2; tentative D call: TRBD1 (6 bases). This CDR3 is 15 amino acids long. Trimming removed 1 base at V and 7 bases at J, with 16 bases between. Germline V CDR1 and CDR2: SNHLY, FYNNEI. The CDR3 DNA reads TGTGCCAGCAGTGAAGGGTTACAGGGAGTCTCTGGCTACACCTTC. Amino acid sequence: CASSEGLQGVSGYTF.

The chain couples TRBV5-5 to TRBJ2-1, with 9 nucleotides matching TRBD2. This CDR3 has 15 amino acids. V was pared by 5 bases and J by 7 bases, with 10 bases of the junction left unmatched. The germline gives CDR1 SGHKS, CDR2 YYEKEE (reference sequence). The CDR3 reads CASSFPGLALNEQFF. Written as DNA, the CDR3 is TGTGCCAGCAGTTTTCCGGGACTAGCTTTGAATGAGCAGTTCTTC.

The chain combines TRBV7-2 with TRBJ2-2; the match to TRBD1 covers 7 bases. V dropped 4 bases and J dropped 4; count of bases not matched to a gene: 3. The CDR3 spans 14 residues. CDR1 SGHTA and CDR2 FQGNSA come from the germline V gene. The CDR3 here is CASSSRDSTGELFF. Here the CDR3 DNA reads TGTGCCAGCAGCTCCCGGGACAGCACCGGGGAGCTGTTTTTT.

This chain joins TRBV27 and TRBJ2-5, with D maybe TRBD1 (6 bases). The germline V and J ends were trimmed by 7 bases and 3 bases, with 18 bases remaining between them. The germline gives CDR1 MNHEY, CDR2 SMNVEV (reference sequence). The CDR3 loop spans 15 amino acids. Here the CDR3 reads CASTFSGTPKETQYF. CDR3 sequence (DNA): TGTGCCAGCACCTTTTCAGGGACACCCAAAGAGACCCAGTACTTC.

The chain uses TRBV6-1 and TRBJ2-7; 8 bases match TRBD2. V gave up 2 bases and J gave up 2 bases; unmatched junction bases: 2. CDR3 length: 14 residues. The germline V gene encodes CDR1 MNHNS and CDR2 SASEGT. The DNA of the CDR3 is TGTGCCAGCAGTGAAACGGGGGGGCCCTACGAGCAGTACTTC. Amino acid sequence: CASSETGGPYEQYF.

The V gene is TRBV27, the J gene TRBJ1-4; 7 positions agree with TRBD1. The junction had 5 bases not matched to a gene; V was cut back by 2 bases and J by 8 bases. The CDR3 consists of 14 residues. In germline, CDR1 is MNHEY, CDR2 SMNVEV (reference sequence). The CDR3 here is CASSLNRGNEKLFF. The CDR3 nucleotides are TGTGCCAGCAGTTTAAACAGGGGTAACGAAAAACTGTTTTTT.

The chain uses TRBV10-3 and TRBJ2-7; TRBD2 aligns across 10 bases. The CDR3 covers 14 residues. Germline V gene lookup returns CDR1 ENHRY and CDR2 SYGVKD. V shed 4 bases and J 4 bases; nucleotides not matched to a gene: 4. For the CDR3, the DNA is TGTGCCATCAGTGTCACTAGCGGGGAATACGAGCAGTACTTC. The encoded protein is CAISVTSGEYEQYF.

This clone was recorded only once. This chain uses TRBV5-1 with TRBJ1-1; D not certain. The CDR3 covers 14 residues. CDR1 and CDR2 from the germline V gene are SGHRS and YFSETQ. The V end lost 4 bases, the J end lost 0 bases, and 10 bases lay between the germline ends. The DNA of the CDR3 is TGCGCCAGCAGCACTTTGGGCTTGAACACTGAAGCTTTCTTT. It is translated as CASSTLGLNTEAFF.

The CDR3 DNA reads as TGTGCCAGCAGTTACCCCTCGGGCCCAGGGAACACTGAAGCTTTCTTT. It specifies CASSYPSGPGNTEAFF. This chain links TRBV6-6 with TRBJ1-1; no clear D. V lost 2 bases and J 1 base, leaving 14 bases between the germline ends. Germline V lookup: CDR1 MNHNY, CDR2 SVGAGI (reference sequence). This CDR3 comprises 16 residues.

The genes are TRBV28 and TRBJ2-7, with 9 bases lining up with TRBD1. CDR3 size: 15 residues. Trimming at V came to 5 bases and at J to 2 bases, leaving 7 bases not matched to a gene. From germline, CDR1 is MDHEN and CDR2 SYDVKM. This chain's CDR3 is CASSTRDRAAYEQYF. CDR3 coding DNA: TGTGCCAGCAGTACGCGGGACAGGGCCGCCTACGAGCAGTACTTC.

This clone was detected only a few times. V and J are TRBV6-6 and TRBJ2-7; D gene ambiguous. The V and J ends lost 0 bases and 4 bases respectively, with 4 bases between them. Germline CDR1 reads MNHNY; CDR2 reads SVGAGI (reference sequence). The CDR3 consists of 12 residues. The CDR3, as DNA: TGTGCCAGCAGTTACTCGCGGTACGAGCAGTACTTC. This translates into CASSYSRYEQYF.

V and J are TRBV5-8 and TRBJ2-3, with TRBD1 as a possible D gene (6 bases). The CDR3 loop spans 12 amino acids. V was clipped by 3 bases and J by 5 bases, with 7 bases between them. The germline V gene encodes CDR1 SGHTS and CDR2 YDEGEE. The CDR3: CASSSQGDTQYF. CDR3 nucleotides: TGTGCCAGCAGCTCACAGGGAGATACGCAGTATTTT.

The chain carries TRBV12-5 and TRBJ2-3; 11 nucleotides line up with TRBD1. The CDR3 length is 14 residues. CDR1 is LGHNT and CDR2 is FRNRAP in the germline V gene. After removal of 6 bases from V and 3 bases from J, the junction contained 2 bases not matched to a gene. CDR3 bases: TGTGCTAGTGGCCGGGACAGGGGGACAGATACGCAGTATTTT. Amino acids: CASGRDRGTDTQYF.

The chain has TRBV5-1 and TRBJ1-2; D gene ambiguous. V was trimmed by 0 bases and J by 4 bases, leaving 7 bases between them. The CDR3 runs 13 residues. Germline loops: CDR1 SGHRS, CDR2 YFSETQ. This CDR3 is CASSLEFGYGYTF. CDR3 sequence (DNA): TGCGCCAGCAGCTTGGAATTCGGCTATGGCTACACCTTC.

V is TRBV4-2 and J is TRBJ1-2, with D possibly TRBD1 on 5 matching bases. The CDR3 contains 15 residues. Trimming removed 0 bases from V and 1 base from J, with 9 bases in between. The V gene's germline CDR1 is LGHNA and CDR2 YNFKEQ. The CDR3 reads CASSQDGAGNYGYTF. The DNA of the CDR3 is TGTGCCAGCAGCCAAGATGGGGCAGGTAACTATGGCTACACCTTC.

This sequence joins TRBV10-1 and TRBJ1-2, with 9 bases identical to TRBD1. The V gene's germline CDR1 is WNHNN and CDR2 SYGVQD (reference sequence). The CDR3 has 17 residues. The V gene end was trimmed by 2 bases and the J gene end by 7 bases; junction bases not matched to a gene: 14. CDR3 sequence: CASSELGAPGQGSGYTF. The CDR3 bases are TGCGCCAGCAGTGAGCTGGGGGCCCCGGGACAGGGTTCTGGCTACACCTTC.

The J gene is TRBJ1-4, the V gene TRBV11-3; D is possibly TRBD1 (5 bases). V was pared by 1 base and J by 8 bases, with 8 bases between. CDR3 size: 13 residues. Looked up from germline, CDR1 is SGHNT and CDR2 is YENEEA. The CDR3 DNA reads TGTGCCAGCAGCTTAGGAGGGGTCGAAAAACTGTTTTTT. It encodes CASSLGGVEKLFF.

V and J are TRBV28 and TRBJ2-5, with TRBD1 matching over 11 bases. CDR3 length equals 16 residues. V was pared by 4 bases and J by 5 bases, with 9 bases of the junction left unmatched. Germline V gives CDR1 MDHEN, CDR2 SYDVKM. The CDR3 protein is CASSSLGQGAWETQYF. Written as DNA, the CDR3 is TGTGCCAGCAGTTCCCTCGGACAGGGGGCGTGGGAGACCCAGTACTTC.

The chain links TRBV10-1 to TRBJ2-5; D is unresolved. The CDR3 is 11 residues long. V lost 6 bases to trimming and J lost 5 bases, with 7 bases between them. CDR1 is WNHNN and CDR2 is SYGVQD in the germline V gene (reference sequence). CDR3 loop: CASSHSETQYF. CDR3 DNA: TGCGCCAGCAGCCACTCCGAGACCCAGTACTTC.

This chain links TRBV30 with TRBJ2-1, with 14 bases aligning to TRBD2. CDR3 length: 15 amino acids. Germline values: CDR1 GTSNPN, CDR2 SVGIG (reference sequence). With V trimmed by 2 bases and J by 7 bases, 4 bases remained unmatched. The CDR3 protein is CAWSKGLAGANEQFF. The DNA for the CDR3 is TGTGCCTGGAGTAAGGGACTAGCGGGGGCTAATGAGCAGTTCTTC.

This clone was counted once. The gene calls are TRBV5-4 and TRBJ2-3; 11 nucleotides agree with TRBD2. The CDR3 consists of 18 residues. The junction had 12 bases not matched to a gene; V was cut back by 4 bases and J by 2 bases. Germline CDR1 reads SGHNT; CDR2 reads YYREEE (reference sequence). CDR3 sequence: CASSLVRLAGGHTDTQYF. The DNA of the CDR3 is TGTGCCAGCAGCCTGGTCCGGCTAGCGGGGGGCCACACAGATACGCAGTATTTT.

V and J are TRBV4-2 and TRBJ2-3, with D possibly called TRBD1 or TRBD2 (6 bases each). Between the trimmed V and J ends, which lost 9 bases and 0 bases, there was a span of 22 bases. The CDR3 has 17 residues. Per the germline V gene, CDR1 is LGHNA and CDR2 is YNFKEQ. DNA for the CDR3: TGTGCCAGTGCAAGATTTGTCGGGGGCCCTAGCACAGATACGCAGTATTTT. It translates to CASARFVGGPSTDTQYF.

V gene TRBV2 combines with J gene TRBJ1-6; weak D call: TRBD1 (5 bases). Between the trimmed V and J ends, which lost 11 bases and 7 bases, there was a span of 15 bases. The germline CDR1 and CDR2 sequences are SNHLY and FYNNEI. The CDR3 runs 13 residues. As DNA, the CDR3 is TGTGCCGCGGGGGAGGCTCGGAATTCACCCCTCCACTTT. This translates into CAAGEARNSPLHF.